This entry features one T cell receptor (beta chain) sequence. The table came from immunoSEQ multiplex PCR; TCRdb's copy has only in-frame clones and leaves some out. The sample consists of fewer than 350,000 clones, 89% of them appearing once. These data come from a study of blood T cell repertoires in COVID-19. The CDR3 covers 14 residues. Trimming took 1 base from V and 7 from J; bases not matched to a gene: 5. The germline CDR1 and CDR2 sequences are SGDLS and YYNGEE. This TCR was recovered from a woman in her 40s who had recovered from COVID-19. The gene calls are TRBV9 and TRBJ2-5, with 9 bases lining up with TRBD1. The source material was PBMCs or T cells enriched from blood (not recorded which). DNA of the CDR3: TGTGCCAGCAGCGTAAGACAGGGGGAATCGACCCAGTACTTC. Translating it yields CASSVRQGESTQYF.